Sequencing of this T cell receptor (beta chain) was carried out in a study of tumor-infiltrating lymphocytes in primary liver carcinoma. General study points: The difference in top-250-clone fraction between tumors and blood was significant, favoring tumors (p = 0.039).

The investigators made TCR beta cDNA from 500 ng total RNA, using a constant-region primer. Generation of the TCR beta libraries relied on three nested multiplex PCR rounds using slightly modified ARM-PCR. TRBV1-TRBV30 forward primers paired with a C-beta reverse primer drove the first two PCR rounds, roughly 10 cycles each. TCRdb reprocessed the multiplex PCR reads via MiXCR and lists one record per CDR3 protein. Of about 320,000 distinct CDR3 sequences in the sample, more than 55% were seen once. Germline assignment: CDR1 LGHNA and CDR2 YNFKEQ. V lost 1 base and J lost 6; bases outside the gene matches: 6. The CDR3 totals 16 residues. Comment on this clonotype: Its antigen is as yet unknown. Since a much larger clone is just one base distant, this may be a read error.

RNA isolated from unsorted whole blood supplied the blood RNA, with germline DNA also extracted. The sample consisted of peripheral blood. This chain links TRBV4-2 with TRBJ2-1, with TRBD2 matching over 10 bases. The TCR comes from a middle-aged man with primary liver carcinoma and hepatitis B virus infection. In DNA form, the CDR3 reads TGTGCCAGCAGCCAAGCAGCTAGCGGGAGTATCAATGAGCAGTTCTTC. Protein product: CASSQAASGSINEQFF.